The rows below give T cell receptor beta chains drawn from one sample of a study of CD8+ T cells in alopecia areata. Measured with immunoSEQ multiplex PCR; TCRdb has only the in-frame clones, and not every one. The sample has fewer than 25,000 clones, around 60% seen once; the top ten hold roughly 8.2%. The sample was skin, taken at week 4, from a patient treated with tofacitinib. These receptors came from a human donor with alopecia areata. CDR3s include the opening cysteine and the closing phenylalanine or tryptophan.

V gene	J gene	CDR3 protein
TRBV4-2	TRBJ1-6	CASSQDGQGTSPLHF
TRBV11-2	TRBJ2-1	CASTIKGFTYNEQFF
TRBV7-6	TRBJ2-7	CASSHGDSPYEQYF
TRBV30	TRBJ1-1	CAWSVRGFNTEAFF
TRBV5-6	TRBJ2-3	CASSLFDAGGTDTQYF
TRBV13	TRBJ1-1	CASSLWGKTMNTEAFF
TRBV5-1	TRBJ1-2	CASSLTGEGNYGYTF
TRBV7-8	TRBJ2-2	CASSLAGDTGELFF
TRBV4-1	TRBJ1-4	CASSQAGDPNEKLFF
TRBV4-1	TRBJ1-1	CASSQGPGPPNTEAFF